The rows below give T cell receptor beta chains drawn from one sample of a study of T cells in Graves' hyperthyroidism and ophthalmopathy. One entry per CDR3 protein, called by TCRdb with MiXCR from the multiplex PCR reads. The table records more than 350,000 distinct CDR3 sequences, about 17% of them present only once. The sequencing sample was made of blood. All receptors come from a woman aged 30 to 39 with Graves' hyperthyroidism that later progressed to Graves' ophthalmopathy. CDR3s include the opening cysteine and the closing phenylalanine or tryptophan. A D gene is named only where the DNA matches it firmly. Clone size appears in some rows only: once, few, many, or a class for an expanded clone.

cdr3_nt cdr3_aa j_call d_call cdr3_length clone_size v_call
TGTGCCAGCATTTCCCTTATTGCGCTAGCGGGGGGGCCCGGACACTCTGGCCCGTATTTT CASISLIALAGGPGHSGPYF TRBJ2-3 TRBD2 20 many TRBV27
TGTGCCAGCAGCCATACACCGTCACGGACCGGAACAGATACGCAGTATTTT CASSHTPSRTGTDTQYF TRBJ2-3 NA 17 many TRBV3-1
TGTGCCAGCAGCGTAGAGGACTACAATGAGCAGTTCTTC CASSVEDYNEQFF TRBJ2-1 NA 13 many TRBV9
TGTGCCAGTAGTAGGGGTTGGGGCTCCGGGGAGCTGTTTTTT CASSRGWGSGELFF TRBJ2-2 NA 14 many TRBV19
TGTGCCAGCAGCTGGGGGACAGGGAGCTCCTACAATGAGCAGTTCTTC CASSWGTGSSYNEQFF TRBJ2-1 TRBD1 16 NA TRBV5-6
TGCGCCAGCAGCCAAGATGCCAGAAAAGAAGAGACCCAGTACTTC CASSQDARKEETQYF TRBJ2-5 NA 15 many TRBV4-1
TGTGCCAGCAGTTCGACGGAAGCCTACGAGCAGTACTTC CASSSTEAYEQYF TRBJ2-7 NA 13 few TRBV6-1
TGTGCCAGCAGTATGCCGGGGGAATCGATCTACGAGCAGTACTTC CASSMPGESIYEQYF TRBJ2-7 NA 15 few TRBV7-9
TGTGCCAGCAGCTTTTTAACTATCCACACCGGGGAGCTGTTTTTT CASSFLTIHTGELFF TRBJ2-2 NA 15 many TRBV7-2
TGTGCCAGCCGAGCGGGAGATGAGACCCAGTACTTC CASRAGDETQYF TRBJ2-5 TRBD2 12 few TRBV6-1
TGTGCCAGCAGACCGACGTACAGACCTAACTATGGCTACACCTTC CASRPTYRPNYGYTF TRBJ1-2 NA 15 many TRBV12-3/TRBV12-4
TGCGCCAGCAGCTTGCTAAGACGGGTCTCCTACGAGCAGTACTTC CASSLLRRVSYEQYF TRBJ2-7 NA 15 NA TRBV5-1
TGCGCCAGCAGCTTGTGGCAGCAGGGCACAGATACGCAGTATTTT CASSLWQQGTDTQYF TRBJ2-3 NA 15 NA TRBV5-1
TGTGCCTGGGCATACAATGAGCAGTTCTTC CAWAYNEQFF TRBJ2-1 NA 10 NA TRBV30
TGCAGTGCTTCTCTTGGGATAGCGGGAGCCAAAAACATTCAGTACTTC CSASLGIAGAKNIQYF TRBJ2-4 TRBD2 16 NA TRBV20-1
TGTGCCAGCAGTCCCCTAATTGGAGGTGAAGAAGAGACCCAGTACTTC CASSPLIGGEEETQYF TRBJ2-5 NA 16 many TRBV28
TGTGCCAGCAAGGACGGGAGCTCCTACAATGAGCAGTTCTTC CASKDGSSYNEQFF TRBJ2-1 NA 14 NA TRBV28
TGTGCCAGCAGTCCGGACAGGGGAAACACCATATATTTT CASSPDRGNTIYF TRBJ1-3 TRBD1 13 many TRBV12-3/TRBV12-4
TGTGCCAGTAGTATAACTAGGGGCAATGAGCAGTTCTTC CASSITRGNEQFF TRBJ2-1 NA 13 NA TRBV19
TGTGCCAGCAGTGAAGTGGCACCTAACTATGGCTACACCTTC CASSEVAPNYGYTF TRBJ1-2 NA 14 many TRBV2
TGTGCCAGCAGTTCTGAAGCGGGATCAAACAATGAGCAGTTCTTC CASSSEAGSNNEQFF TRBJ2-1 TRBD2 15 many TRBV28
TGTGCCAGCAGGGGTGGAGGGGTTCCAGGGGAAAAACTGTTTTTT CASRGGGVPGEKLFF TRBJ1-4 NA 15 many TRBV6-1
TGTGCCTGGAGTGACCCGGGACTAGCGTTTAGTGAGCAGTTCTTC CAWSDPGLAFSEQFF TRBJ2-1 TRBD2 15 NA TRBV30
TGTGCTAGTGGTTTGGTAGCAGGGGTTGTCACCGGGGAGCTGTTTTTT CASGLVAGVVTGELFF TRBJ2-2 NA 16 NA TRBV12-5
TGTGCCAGCAGACCTCTAGCGGGAGATAGCACAGATACGCAGTATTTT CASRPLAGDSTDTQYF TRBJ2-3 TRBD2 16 many TRBV11-2
TGCAGTGCCATTGGGACTAGCTCTATCTACGAGCAGTACTTC CSAIGTSSIYEQYF TRBJ2-7 TRBD2 14 many TRBV20-1
TGTGCCAGCAGCTCCTATGGGACAGGGGTATATGAAAAACTGTTTTTT CASSSYGTGVYEKLFF TRBJ1-4 TRBD1 16 few TRBV7-8